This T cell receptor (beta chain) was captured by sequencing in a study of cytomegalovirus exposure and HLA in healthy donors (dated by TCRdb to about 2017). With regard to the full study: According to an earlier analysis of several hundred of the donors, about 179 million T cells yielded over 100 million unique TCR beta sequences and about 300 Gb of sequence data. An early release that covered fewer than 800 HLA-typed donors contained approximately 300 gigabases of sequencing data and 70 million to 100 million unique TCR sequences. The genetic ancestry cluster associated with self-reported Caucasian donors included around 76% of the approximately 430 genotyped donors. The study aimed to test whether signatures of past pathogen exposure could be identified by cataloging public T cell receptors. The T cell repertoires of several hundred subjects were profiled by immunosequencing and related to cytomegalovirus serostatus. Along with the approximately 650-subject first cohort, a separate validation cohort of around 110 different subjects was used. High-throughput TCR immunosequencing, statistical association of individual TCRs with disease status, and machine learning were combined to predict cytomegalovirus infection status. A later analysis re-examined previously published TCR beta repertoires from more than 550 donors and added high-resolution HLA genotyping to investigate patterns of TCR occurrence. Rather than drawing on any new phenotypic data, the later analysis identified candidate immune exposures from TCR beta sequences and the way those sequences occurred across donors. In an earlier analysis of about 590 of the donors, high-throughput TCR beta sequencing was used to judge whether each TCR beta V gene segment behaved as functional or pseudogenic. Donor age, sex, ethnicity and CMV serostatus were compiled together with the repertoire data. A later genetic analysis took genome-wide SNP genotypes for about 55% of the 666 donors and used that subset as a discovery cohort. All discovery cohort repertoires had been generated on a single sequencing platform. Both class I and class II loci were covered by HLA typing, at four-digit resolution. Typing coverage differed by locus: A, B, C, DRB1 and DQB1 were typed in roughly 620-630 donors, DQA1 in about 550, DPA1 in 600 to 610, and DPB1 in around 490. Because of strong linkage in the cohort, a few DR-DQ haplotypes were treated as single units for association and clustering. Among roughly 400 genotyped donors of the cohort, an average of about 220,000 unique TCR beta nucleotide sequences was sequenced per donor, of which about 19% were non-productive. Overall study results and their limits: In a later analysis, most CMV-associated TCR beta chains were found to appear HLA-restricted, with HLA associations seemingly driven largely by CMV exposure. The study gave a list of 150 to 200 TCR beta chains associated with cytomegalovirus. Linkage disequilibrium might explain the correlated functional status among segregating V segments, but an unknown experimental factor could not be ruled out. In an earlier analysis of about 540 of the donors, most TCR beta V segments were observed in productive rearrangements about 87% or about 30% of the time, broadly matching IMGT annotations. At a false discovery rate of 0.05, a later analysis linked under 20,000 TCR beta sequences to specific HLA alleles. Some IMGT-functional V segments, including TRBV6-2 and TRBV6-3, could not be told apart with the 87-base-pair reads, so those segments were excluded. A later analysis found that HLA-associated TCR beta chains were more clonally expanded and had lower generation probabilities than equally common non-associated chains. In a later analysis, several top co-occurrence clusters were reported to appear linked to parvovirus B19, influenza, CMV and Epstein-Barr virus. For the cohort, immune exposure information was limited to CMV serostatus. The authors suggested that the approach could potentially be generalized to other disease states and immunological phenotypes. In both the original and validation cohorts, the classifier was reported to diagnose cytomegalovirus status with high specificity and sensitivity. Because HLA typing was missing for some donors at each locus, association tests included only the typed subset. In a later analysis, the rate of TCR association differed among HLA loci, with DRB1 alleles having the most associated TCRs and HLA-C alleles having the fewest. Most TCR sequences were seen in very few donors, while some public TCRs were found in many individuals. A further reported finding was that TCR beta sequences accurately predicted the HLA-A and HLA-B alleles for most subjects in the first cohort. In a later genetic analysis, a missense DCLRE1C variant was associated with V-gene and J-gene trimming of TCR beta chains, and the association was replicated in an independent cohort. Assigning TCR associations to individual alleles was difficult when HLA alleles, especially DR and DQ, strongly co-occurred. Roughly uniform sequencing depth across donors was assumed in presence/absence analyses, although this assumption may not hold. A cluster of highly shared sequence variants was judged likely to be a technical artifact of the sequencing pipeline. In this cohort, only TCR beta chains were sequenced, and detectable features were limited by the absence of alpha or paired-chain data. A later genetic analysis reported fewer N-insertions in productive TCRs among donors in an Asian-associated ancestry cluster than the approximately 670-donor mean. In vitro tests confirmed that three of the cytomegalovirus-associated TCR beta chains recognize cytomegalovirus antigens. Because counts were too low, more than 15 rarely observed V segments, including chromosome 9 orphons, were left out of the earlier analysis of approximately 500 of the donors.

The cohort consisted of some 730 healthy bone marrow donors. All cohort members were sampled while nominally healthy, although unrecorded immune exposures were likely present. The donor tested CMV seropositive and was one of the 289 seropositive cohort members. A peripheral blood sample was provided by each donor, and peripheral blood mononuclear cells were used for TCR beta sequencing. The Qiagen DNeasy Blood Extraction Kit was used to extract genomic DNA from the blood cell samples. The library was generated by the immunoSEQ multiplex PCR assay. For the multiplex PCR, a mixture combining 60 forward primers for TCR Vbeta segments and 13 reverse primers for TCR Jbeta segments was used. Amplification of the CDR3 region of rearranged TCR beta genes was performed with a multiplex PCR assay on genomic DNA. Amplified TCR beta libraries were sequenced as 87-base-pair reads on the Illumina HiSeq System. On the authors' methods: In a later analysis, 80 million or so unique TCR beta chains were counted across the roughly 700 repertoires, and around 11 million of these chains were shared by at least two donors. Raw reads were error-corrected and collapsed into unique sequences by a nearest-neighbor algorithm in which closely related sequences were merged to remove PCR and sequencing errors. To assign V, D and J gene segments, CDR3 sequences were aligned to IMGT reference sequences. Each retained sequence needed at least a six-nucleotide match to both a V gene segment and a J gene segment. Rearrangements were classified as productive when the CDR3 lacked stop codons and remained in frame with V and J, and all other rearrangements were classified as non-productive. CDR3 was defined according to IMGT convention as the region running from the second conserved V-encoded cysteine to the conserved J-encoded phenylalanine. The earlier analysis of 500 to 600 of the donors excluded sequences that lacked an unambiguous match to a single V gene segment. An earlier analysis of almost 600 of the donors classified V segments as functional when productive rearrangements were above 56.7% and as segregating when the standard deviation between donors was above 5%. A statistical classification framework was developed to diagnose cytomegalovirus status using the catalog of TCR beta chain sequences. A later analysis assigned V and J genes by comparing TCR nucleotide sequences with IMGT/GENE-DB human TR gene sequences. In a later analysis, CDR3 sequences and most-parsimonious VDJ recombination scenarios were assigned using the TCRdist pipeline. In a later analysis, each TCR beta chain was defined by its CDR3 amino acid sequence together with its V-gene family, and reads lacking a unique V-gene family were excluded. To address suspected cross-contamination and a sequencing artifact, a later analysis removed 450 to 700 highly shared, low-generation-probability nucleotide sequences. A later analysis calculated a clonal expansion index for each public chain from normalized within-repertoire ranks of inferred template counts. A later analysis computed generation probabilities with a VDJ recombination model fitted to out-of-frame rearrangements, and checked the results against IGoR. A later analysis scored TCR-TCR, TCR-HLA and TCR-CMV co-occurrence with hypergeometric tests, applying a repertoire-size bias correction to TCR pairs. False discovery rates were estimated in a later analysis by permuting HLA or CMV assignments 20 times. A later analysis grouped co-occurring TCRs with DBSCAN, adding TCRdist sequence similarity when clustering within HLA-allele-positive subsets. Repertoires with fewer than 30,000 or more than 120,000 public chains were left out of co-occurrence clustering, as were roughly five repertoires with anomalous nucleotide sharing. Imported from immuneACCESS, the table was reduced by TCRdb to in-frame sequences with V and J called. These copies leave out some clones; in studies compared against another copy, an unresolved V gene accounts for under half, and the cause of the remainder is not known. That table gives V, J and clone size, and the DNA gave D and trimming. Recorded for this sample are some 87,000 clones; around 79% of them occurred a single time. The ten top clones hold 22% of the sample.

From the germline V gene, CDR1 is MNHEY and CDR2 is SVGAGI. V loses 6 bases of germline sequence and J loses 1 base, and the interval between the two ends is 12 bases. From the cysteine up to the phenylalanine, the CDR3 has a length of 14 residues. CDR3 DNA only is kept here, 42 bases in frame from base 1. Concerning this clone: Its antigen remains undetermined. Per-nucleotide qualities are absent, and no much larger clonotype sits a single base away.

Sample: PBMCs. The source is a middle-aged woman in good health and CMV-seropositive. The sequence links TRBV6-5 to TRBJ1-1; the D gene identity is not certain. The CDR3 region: CASSTRRANTEAFF. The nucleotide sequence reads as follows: TGTGCCAGCAGCACCAGGAGGGCGAACACTGAAGCTTTCTTT.